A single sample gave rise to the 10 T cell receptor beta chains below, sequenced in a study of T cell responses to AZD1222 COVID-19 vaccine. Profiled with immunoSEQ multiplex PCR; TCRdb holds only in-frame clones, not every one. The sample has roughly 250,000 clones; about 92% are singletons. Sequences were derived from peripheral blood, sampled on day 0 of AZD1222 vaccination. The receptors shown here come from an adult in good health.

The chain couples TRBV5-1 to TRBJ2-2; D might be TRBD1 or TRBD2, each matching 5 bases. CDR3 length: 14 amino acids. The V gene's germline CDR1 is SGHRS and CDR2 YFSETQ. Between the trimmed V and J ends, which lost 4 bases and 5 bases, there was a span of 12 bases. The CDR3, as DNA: TGCGCCAGCAGCGAACGGGGCGGAACCGGGGAGCTGTTTTTT. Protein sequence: CASSERGGTGELFF. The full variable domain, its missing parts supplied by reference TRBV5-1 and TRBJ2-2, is KAGVTQTPRYLIKTRGQQVTLSCSPISGHRSVSWYQQTPGQGLQFLFEYFSETQRNKGNFPGRFSGRQFSNSRSEMNVSTLELGDSALYLCASSERGGTGELFFGEGSRLTVL.

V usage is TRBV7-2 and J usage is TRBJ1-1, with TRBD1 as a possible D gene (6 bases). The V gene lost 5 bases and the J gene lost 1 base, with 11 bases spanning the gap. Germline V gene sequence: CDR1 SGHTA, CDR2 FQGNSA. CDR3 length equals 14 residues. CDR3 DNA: TGTGCCAGCAGCCCCTACAGGGAGAACACTGAAGCTTTCTTT. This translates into CASSPYRENTEAFF.

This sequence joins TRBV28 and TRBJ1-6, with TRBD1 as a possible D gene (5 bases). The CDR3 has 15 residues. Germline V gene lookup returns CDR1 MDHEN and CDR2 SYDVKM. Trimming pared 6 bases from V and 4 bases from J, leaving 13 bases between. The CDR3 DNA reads TGTGCCAGCAGCCGGGACGGAGGATATAATTCACCCCTCCACTTT. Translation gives CASSRDGGYNSPLHF.

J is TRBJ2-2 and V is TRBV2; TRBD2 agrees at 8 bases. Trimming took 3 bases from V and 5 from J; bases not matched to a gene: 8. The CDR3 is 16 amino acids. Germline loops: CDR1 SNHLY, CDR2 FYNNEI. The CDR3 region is CASSELAGGGTGELFF. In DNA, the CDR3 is TGTGCCAGCAGTGAGCTTGCGGGAGGAGGGACCGGGGAGCTGTTTTTT. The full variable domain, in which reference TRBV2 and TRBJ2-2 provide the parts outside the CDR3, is EPEVTQTPSHQVTQMGQEVILRCVPISNHLYFYWYRQILGQKVEFLVSFYNNEISEKSEIFDDQFSVERPDGSNFTLKIRSTKLEDSAMYFCASSELAGGGTGELFFGEGSRLTVL.

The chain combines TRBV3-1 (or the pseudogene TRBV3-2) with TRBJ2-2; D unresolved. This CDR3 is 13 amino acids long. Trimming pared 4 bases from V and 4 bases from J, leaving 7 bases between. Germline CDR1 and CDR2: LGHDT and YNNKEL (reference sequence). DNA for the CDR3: TGTGCCAGCAGCCTCCTTAGCACCGGGGAGCTGTTTTTT. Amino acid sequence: CASSLLSTGELFF.

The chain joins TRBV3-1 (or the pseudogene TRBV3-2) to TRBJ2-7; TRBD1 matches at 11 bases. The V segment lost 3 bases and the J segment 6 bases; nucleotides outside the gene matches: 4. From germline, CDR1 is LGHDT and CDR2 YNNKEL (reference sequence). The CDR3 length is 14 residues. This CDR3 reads CASSHPGTGGEQYF. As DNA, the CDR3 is TGTGCCAGCAGCCATCCCGGGACAGGGGGCGAGCAGTACTTC.

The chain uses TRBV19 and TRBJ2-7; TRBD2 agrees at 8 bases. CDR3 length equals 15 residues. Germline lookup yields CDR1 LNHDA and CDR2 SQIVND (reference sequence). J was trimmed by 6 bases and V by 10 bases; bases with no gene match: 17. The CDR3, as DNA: TGTGCCACCTCCCCTAGAGCGGGGGACGGGGGCGAGCAGTACTTC. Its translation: CATSPRAGDGGEQYF.

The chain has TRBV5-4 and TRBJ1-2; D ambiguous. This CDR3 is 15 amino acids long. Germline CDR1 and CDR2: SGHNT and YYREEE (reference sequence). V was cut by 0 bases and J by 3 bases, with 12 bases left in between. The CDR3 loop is CASSLDDSGDYGYTF. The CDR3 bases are TGTGCCAGCAGCTTGGACGACTCCGGTGACTATGGCTACACCTTC. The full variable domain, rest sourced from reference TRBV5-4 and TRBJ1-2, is ETGVTQSPTHLIKTRGQQVTLRCSSQSGHNTVSWYQQALGQGPQFIFQYYREEENGRGNFPPRFSGLQFPNYSSELNVNALELDDSALYLCASSLDDSGDYGYTFGSGTRLTVV.

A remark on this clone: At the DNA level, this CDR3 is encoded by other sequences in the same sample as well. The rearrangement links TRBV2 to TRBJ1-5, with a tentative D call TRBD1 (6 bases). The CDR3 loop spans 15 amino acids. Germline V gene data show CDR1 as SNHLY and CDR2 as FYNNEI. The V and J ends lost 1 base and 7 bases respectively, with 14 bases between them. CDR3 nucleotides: TGTGCCAGCAGTGAAGGAGGAGGGGGGCGACAGCCCCAGCATTTT. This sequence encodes CASSEGGGGRQPQHF.

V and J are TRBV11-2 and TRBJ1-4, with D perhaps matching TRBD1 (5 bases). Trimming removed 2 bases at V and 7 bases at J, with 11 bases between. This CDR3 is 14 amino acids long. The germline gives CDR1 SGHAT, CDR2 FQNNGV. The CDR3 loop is CASSLNSGGEKLFF. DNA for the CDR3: TGTGCCAGCAGCTTAAACAGTGGGGGTGAAAAACTGTTTTTT.